Listed here are 6 T cell receptor beta chains from one sample, sequenced in a study of blood T cell repertoires in COVID-19 (dated by TCRdb to the early 2020s). Libraries came from the immunoSEQ multiplex PCR assay. This is the immuneACCESS table as TCRdb keeps it, with only in-frame sequences that have V and J called. A part of the clones is gone; compared with another copy, unresolved V genes explain less than half, and the rest is unexplained. Recorded for this sample are 380,000 or so clones; around 89% of them occurred a single time. The biggest ten clones account for around 0.95% of the sample. Input material: PBMCs or T cells enriched from blood (not recorded which). The receptors here all came from a woman in her 30s with acute COVID-19.

The V gene is TRBV4-1, the J gene TRBJ1-2; 8 bases fit TRBD1. CDR1 MGHRA and CDR2 YSYEKL come from the germline V gene. This CDR3 spans 15 amino acids. With V trimmed by 3 bases and J by 7 bases, 10 bases remained unmatched. The CDR3 protein is CASSHQDREVGGYTF. The CDR3 DNA sequence: TGCGCCAGCAGCCACCAGGACAGGGAAGTTGGTGGCTACACCTTC.

The V gene is TRBV10-2, the J gene TRBJ1-5, with 9 bases lining up with TRBD1. V gave up 6 bases and J gave up 7 bases; unmatched junction bases: 7. Germline V CDR1 and CDR2: WSHSY, SAAADI. This CDR3 comprises 14 residues. The CDR3 DNA reads TGCGCCAGCAGAGCGGGACAGGGCCAGCAGCCCCAGCATTTT. It translates to CASRAGQGQQPQHF.

This clone showed up just once. The chain links TRBV30 to TRBJ2-3, with TRBD1 as a possible D gene (5 bases). The V gene lost 2 bases and the J gene lost 1 base, with 13 bases spanning the gap. Germline V CDR1 and CDR2: GTSNPN, SVGIG (reference sequence). The CDR3 runs to 15 residues. CDR3 DNA sequence: TGTGCCTGGAGTTCAGGGATTCCCGGCACAGATACGCAGTATTTT. Translated, it gives CAWSSGIPGTDTQYF. Looking up the rest from reference TRBV30 and TRBJ2-3 gives the full variable domain: SQTIHQWPATLVQPVGSPLSLECTVEGTSNPNLYWYRQAAGRGLQLLFYSVGIGQISSEVPQNLSASRPQDRQFILSSKKLLLSDSGFYLCAWSSGIPGTDTQYFGPGTRLTVL.

This clone was detected a few times. V gene TRBV24-1 combines with J gene TRBJ2-1; the D gene is possibly TRBD1 (5 bases). The CDR3 is 13 residues long. Germline V lookup: CDR1 KGHDR, CDR2 SFDVKD. Trimming stripped 4 bases from V and 7 bases from J, with 10 bases between. CDR3 sequence (DNA): TGTGCCACCAGTGACCCCAGGGCTAATGAGCAGTTCTTC. Its protein is CATSDPRANEQFF.

The chain carries TRBV7-2 and TRBJ1-1; D is perhaps TRBD1 (6 bases). CDR1 is SGHTA and CDR2 is FQGNSA in the germline V gene. This CDR3 contains 13 residues. Trimming removed 1 base at V and 10 bases at J, with 13 bases between. The CDR3 DNA is TGTGCCAGCAGCTTAGTAGCGACAGGCGCAGCTTTCTTT. Translating gives CASSLVATGAAFF.

This clone occurred a few times. V is TRBV19 and J is TRBJ1-3; D remains unclear. V dropped 10 bases and J dropped 2 bases, with 15 bases sitting between them. Per the germline V gene, CDR1 is LNHDA and CDR2 is SQIVND (reference sequence). The CDR3 has 14 residues. The CDR3 bases are TGTGCCACGGAGGGATCTCCGGCTGGAAACACCATATATTTT. It yields the protein CATEGSPAGNTIYF. The full variable domain, completed using reference TRBV19 and TRBJ1-3, is DGGITQSPKYLFRKEGQNVTLSCEQNLNHDAMYWYRQDPGQGLRLIYYSQIVNDFQKGDIAEGYSVSREKKESFPLTVTSAQKNPTAFYLCATEGSPAGNTIYFGEGSWLTVV.